The TCR beta chain under discussion was sequenced for a study of T cells after yellow fever vaccination. Study conclusions and caveats: The booster response re-showed most primary clones: 96% CD4, more than 70% CD8.

This clonotype was observed at least ten times. Antigen specificity is unknown. TCRdb reprocessed the 5' RACE reads with MiXCR, giving one entry per CDR3 protein. In the table there are about 210,000 distinct CDR3 sequences, over 6.5% of which are singletons. V gave up 9 bases and J gave up 6 bases; unmatched junction bases: 8. Germline-derived CDR1 and CDR2 are MDHEN and SYDVKM. CDR3 size: 14 residues. The clonotype originates from a man between 25 and 39 years old who received the YFV17D yellow fever vaccine. The input for sequencing was CD4+ T cells sorted from PBMCs, taken on the day of the yellow fever booster vaccination. The rearrangement joins TRBV28 to TRBJ2-1; 10 bases map to TRBD2. DNA of the CDR3: TGTGCCAGTTTCAGCGGGAGGGCCCGCAATGAGCAGTTCTTC. As protein: CASFSGRARNEQFF.